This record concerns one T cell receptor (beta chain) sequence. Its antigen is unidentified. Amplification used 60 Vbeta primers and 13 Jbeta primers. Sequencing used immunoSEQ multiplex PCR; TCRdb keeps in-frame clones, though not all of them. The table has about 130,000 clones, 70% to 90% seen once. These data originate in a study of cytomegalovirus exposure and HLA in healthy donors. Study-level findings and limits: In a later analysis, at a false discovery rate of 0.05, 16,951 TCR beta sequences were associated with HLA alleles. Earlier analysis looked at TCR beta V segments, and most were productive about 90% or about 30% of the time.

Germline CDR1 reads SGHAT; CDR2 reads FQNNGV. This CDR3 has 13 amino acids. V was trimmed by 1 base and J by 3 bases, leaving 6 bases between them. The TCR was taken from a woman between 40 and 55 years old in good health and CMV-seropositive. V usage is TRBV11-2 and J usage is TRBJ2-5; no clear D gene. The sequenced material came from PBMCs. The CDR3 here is CASSLVVKETQYF. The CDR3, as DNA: TGTGCCAGCAGCTTAGTCGTAAAAGAGACCCAGTACTTC.